Presented here are 20 T cell receptor beta chains from one specimen sequenced in a study of identical twins (TCRdb year 2016). The library was made by 5' RACE. TCRdb lists the instrument as Illumina HiSeq 2000. Using fastp trimming at Q25 and MiXCR clonotype assembly, TCRdb reanalyzed the public sequencing data and kept in-frame beta chains. All rows with the same CDR3 protein become a single entry with the most common DNA and genes. This sample comprises hundreds of thousands of distinct CDR3 sequences, 6.1% of them detected only once. Roughly 1.8% of the sample is held by the ten biggest clonotypes. The sequenced sample consisted of naive T cells sorted from blood. Reading the label with the study, this specimen's cell subset or site is: cells isolated with a human naive T-cell isolation kit. All receptors derive from a man younger than 30 in good health.

The CDR3 bases are TGTGCTAGTGCCCCGGGGGAGGGGGGGGTAACGAAGACAGATACGCAGTATTTT. This encodes CASAPGEGGVTKTDTQYF. This sequence joins TRBV12-5 and TRBJ2-3; perhaps TRBD2 as D (7 bases). The germline gives CDR1 LGHNT, CDR2 FRNRAP. V was pared by 7 bases and J by 3 bases, with 26 bases between. This CDR3 has 18 amino acids.

Worth noting for this clonotype: A single base separates this from a much larger clone, so it may be a read error. CDR3 sequence: CSAWAGRGYNEQFF. The CDR3 nucleotides are TGCAGTGCTTGGGCGGGTAGGGGCTACAATGAGCAGTTCTTC. V gene TRBV20-1 combines with J gene TRBJ2-1, with D perhaps matching TRBD1 or TRBD2 (5 bases each). The CDR3 sequence is 14 residues long. CDR1 is DFQATT and CDR2 is SNEGSKA in the germline V gene (reference sequence). The V and J ends lost 5 bases and 3 bases respectively, with 14 bases between them.

CDR3 DNA: TGTGCCAGCAGCGTAGGACACAGGGAATGGTATGGCTACACCTTC. This encodes CASSVGHREWYGYTF. The gene calls are TRBV9 and TRBJ1-2, with a tentative D call TRBD1 (6 bases). There are 15 residues in the CDR3. With 0 bases removed from V and 5 bases from J, the gap between germline ends came to 14 bases. Germline CDR1 and CDR2: SGDLS and YYNGEE.

This clonotype occurred many times. The chain recombines TRBV10-3 with TRBJ2-1; no definite D call. The CDR3 extends over 12 amino acids. Germline CDR1 and CDR2: ENHRY and SYGVKD. V dropped 0 bases and J dropped 8 bases, with 5 bases sitting between them. For the CDR3, the DNA is TGTGCCATCAGTGAGTCGCGTGATGAGCAGTTCTTC. This translates into CAISESRDEQFF.

This clonotype was counted between two and nine times. V and J are TRBV7-9 and TRBJ2-3; weak D call: TRBD2 (6 bases). This CDR3 contains 16 residues. V was clipped by 1 base and J by 2 bases, with 13 bases between them. CDR1 is SEHNR, CDR2 FQNEAQ, per germline (reference sequence). The CDR3 protein is CASSLGRWDFTDTQYF. The CDR3 region has the DNA TGTGCCAGCAGCTTAGGACGGTGGGACTTCACAGATACGCAGTATTTT.

The V call is TRBV24-1, the J call TRBJ2-5; D unresolved. The germline V gene encodes CDR1 KGHDR and CDR2 SFDVKD. V was shortened by 7 bases and J by 1 base, with 9 bases between the two germline ends. The CDR3 has 13 amino acids. For the CDR3, the DNA is TGTGCCACCAGGGCGGACGGCCAAGAGACCCAGTACTTC. Protein sequence: CATRADGQETQYF.

This clonotype was seen ten or more times. The chain recombines TRBV7-9 with TRBJ2-1; TRBD2 aligns across 11 bases. Germline V gene lookup returns CDR1 SEHNR and CDR2 FQNEAQ (reference sequence). This CDR3 contains 17 residues. Unmatched junction bases numbered 11, after V lost 5 bases and J lost 5 bases. CDR3: CASSRGTSGNINNEQFF. In nucleotides, the CDR3 is TGTGCCAGCAGCCGAGGGACTAGCGGAAACATCAACAATGAGCAGTTCTTC.

This clonotype was counted between two and nine times. This chain connects TRBV6-2 or TRBV6-3 to TRBJ2-1; a weak D match, TRBD2 (6 bases). The CDR3 sequence is 13 residues long. Trimming left V 1 base short and J 15 bases short, with 16 bases between. CDR1 is MNHEY and CDR2 is SVGEGT in the germline V gene. CDR3 DNA: TGTGCCAGCAGTTACTTTTCGGGACTGGAGACGTTCTTC. Amino acids: CASSYFSGLETFF.

Only a few counts were recorded for this clonotype. The chain joins TRBV7-9 to TRBJ2-7; no firm D call. Per the germline V gene, CDR1 is SEHNR and CDR2 is FQNEAQ (reference sequence). V lost 5 bases, J lost 3 bases, and 8 bases lay in between. This CDR3 comprises 12 residues. The CDR3 coding sequence is TGTGCCAGCAGCCCGGTGGTCTACGAGCAGTACTTC. Translating gives CASSPVVYEQYF.

This rearrangement joins TRBV12-5 to TRBJ2-5; D is undetermined. With 3 bases removed from V and 4 bases from J, the gap between germline ends came to 6 bases. CDR3 size: 12 residues. Germline CDR1 is LGHNT and CDR2 is FRNRAP. The CDR3 region is CASGLRIETQYF. The DNA for the CDR3 is TGTGCTAGTGGTTTAAGAATAGAGACCCAGTACTTC.

This clonotype was seen at least ten times. This chain joins TRBV7-9 and TRBJ2-3; D not certain. CDR1 is SEHNR and CDR2 is FQNEAQ in the germline V gene (reference sequence). The ends were cut back, 2 bases at V and 4 bases at J, with 10 bases in the middle. There are 14 residues in the CDR3. CDR3 in amino acids: CASSLRRFPDTQYF. As DNA, the CDR3 is TGTGCCAGCAGCTTACGGCGCTTTCCAGATACGCAGTATTTT.

The chain uses TRBV3-1 and TRBJ2-3, with a weak D call TRBD2 (6 bases). CDR1 and CDR2 from the germline V gene are LGHDT and YNNKEL (reference sequence). The CDR3 extends over 15 amino acids. V dropped 1 base and J dropped 8 bases, with 16 bases sitting between them. CDR3 coding DNA: TGTGCCAGCAGCCAAGTGGATCGGGGAGGCGGTACGCAGTATTTT. Translating gives CASSQVDRGGGTQYF.

This clonotype was seen a handful of times. V gene TRBV14 combines with J gene TRBJ2-1; no reliable D call. CDR1 is SGHDN and CDR2 is FVKESK in the germline V gene. The V and J ends lost 1 base and 0 bases respectively, with 7 bases between them. This CDR3 spans 15 amino acids. The CDR3: CASSQGAISYNEQFF. The CDR3 nucleotides read TGTGCCAGCAGCCAAGGGGCCATCTCCTACAATGAGCAGTTCTTC.

This clonotype was picked up a small number of times. This chain joins TRBV7-3 and TRBJ2-3; TRBD2 aligns across 11 bases. CDR3 size: 18 residues. Germline values: CDR1 SGHTA, CDR2 FQGTGA. V lost 5 bases, J lost 4 bases, and 14 bases stayed unmatched. Here the CDR3 DNA reads TGTGCCAGCAGCACTCCTAGCGGGAGGCTTCTTGGGGCAGATACGCAGTATTTT. Translating it yields CASSTPSGRLLGADTQYF. Full variable domain (outside the CDR3, taken from reference TRBV7-3 and TRBJ2-3): GAGVSQTPSNKVTEKGKYVELRCDPISGHTALYWYRQSLGQGPEFLIYFQGTGAADDSGLPNDRFFAVRPEGSVSTLKIQRTERGDSAVYLCASSTPSGRLLGADTQYFGPGTRLTVL.

The table lists this clonotype with many counts. The chain carries TRBV6-2 or TRBV6-3 and TRBJ2-1; unclear D gene. The CDR3 has 14 residues. Trimming shortened V by 2 bases and J by 5 bases, and 10 bases separated the two germline ends. Per germline, CDR1 MNHEY and CDR2 SVGEGT. CDR3 DNA: TGTGCCAGCAGTTACATCGCTAGAAACAATGAGCAGTTCTTC. Translation: CASSYIARNNEQFF.

This sequence joins TRBV11-1 and TRBJ2-1; D is possibly TRBD2 (6 bases). Germline V gene lookup returns CDR1 SGHAT and CDR2 FQDESV (reference sequence). The CDR3 consists of 19 residues. V lost 8 bases to trimming and J lost 2 bases, with 28 bases between them. CDR3 coding DNA: TGTGCCAGCTCAGCTTACCAATCGGAATCGGGGGAGGCCTACAATGAGCAGTTCTTC. This encodes CASSAYQSESGEAYNEQFF.

Ten or more counts support this clonotype. The CDR3 loop is CASSALAGGVETQYF. As DNA, the CDR3 is TGCGCCAGCAGCGCCCTAGCGGGAGGAGTGGAGACCCAGTACTTC. The V and J genes are TRBV4-1 and TRBJ2-5; 11 positions match TRBD2. CDR3 length: 15 amino acids. V lost 5 bases and J lost 5; bases outside the gene matches: 7. Germline V CDR1 and CDR2: MGHRA, YSYEKL.

Comment on this clonotype: This may arise from a read error, as a much more abundant clone is one base away. J is TRBJ2-1 and V is TRBV20-1, with 12 bases lining up with TRBD2. After removal of 4 bases from V and 4 bases from J, the junction contained 8 bases not matched to a gene. Germline-derived CDR1 and CDR2 are DFQATT and SNEGSKA (reference sequence). The CDR3 spans 16 residues. CDR3 region: CSAKLAGGGQYNEQFF. Written as DNA, the CDR3 is TGCAGTGCTAAACTAGCGGGAGGTGGGCAATACAATGAGCAGTTCTTC.

In regard to this clonotype: Given a much more abundant clone one base away, this may be a read error. This CDR3 is CSVEDSAGEQLF. The CDR3 DNA sequence: TGCAGCGTTGAAGATTCCGCCGGTGAGCAGTTATTC. V gene TRBV29-1 combines with J gene TRBJ2-1; D is undetermined. The CDR3 length is 12 residues. The germline CDR1 and CDR2 sequences are SQVTM and ANQGSEA.

This clonotype was observed a handful of times. V is TRBV20-1 and J is TRBJ2-4; 7 bases align to TRBD2. CDR3 length: 16 amino acids. Germline lookup yields CDR1 DFQATT and CDR2 SNEGSKA (reference sequence). V dropped 5 bases and J dropped 0; count of bases not matched to a gene: 10. In DNA, the CDR3 is TGCAGTGCTTTCCCCGGCCTAGCGGTAGCCAAAAACATTCAGTACTTC. This gives the protein CSAFPGLAVAKNIQYF.